The 19 T cell receptor beta chains below all came from one sample that was sequenced in a study of blood T cells in healthy people across ages. A second PCR of 7 to 11 cycles used a sample-barcoded 5' primer and a J-beta primer mix. MiXCR, run by TCRdb on the 5' RACE reads, gives a single entry per CDR3 protein. The sample records about 680,000 distinct CDR3 sequences, over 45% being singletons. Sample: blood. These receptors were taken from an older woman in good health.

The rearrangement joins TRBV6-2 or TRBV6-3 to TRBJ2-1; D might be TRBD1 (6 bases). This CDR3 is built from 14 residues. From germline, CDR1 is MNHEY and CDR2 SVGEGT. V dropped 2 bases and J dropped 4 bases, with 9 bases sitting between them. CDR3 nucleotides: TGTGCCAGCAGTTACCGACAGGAGTACAATGAGCAGTTCTTC. Amino acid sequence: CASSYRQEYNEQFF.

This rearrangement joins TRBV20-1 to TRBJ1-2; 7 bases map to TRBD1. Germline V gene data show CDR1 as DFQATT and CDR2 as SNEGSKA (reference sequence). V gave up 4 bases and J gave up 8 bases; unmatched junction bases: 7. This CDR3 is built from 12 residues. For the CDR3, the DNA is TGCAGTGCTATCTGGACAGGAGGCGGCTACACCTTC. Translated, it gives CSAIWTGGGYTF.

This clonotype was observed a handful of times. V gene TRBV29-1 combines with J gene TRBJ2-2; 10 bases line up with TRBD2. The length of the CDR3 is 13 residues. V dropped 5 bases and J dropped 5; count of bases not matched to a gene: 2. Germline CDR1 SQVTM, CDR2 ANQGSEA. The CDR3 protein is CSVLAGETGELFF. The CDR3 region has the DNA TGCAGCGTTCTAGCGGGAGAGACCGGGGAGCTGTTTTTT.

This chain links TRBV6-1 with TRBJ2-1, with a tentative D call TRBD2 (5 bases). This CDR3 has 14 amino acids. Germline assignment: CDR1 MNHNS and CDR2 SASEGT. The ends were cut back, 8 bases at V and 2 bases at J, with 13 bases in the middle. The CDR3 DNA reads as TGTGCCAGCGAAGGGAGTTCCCCCTACAATGAGCAGTTCTTC. Translating it yields CASEGSSPYNEQFF.

This chain uses TRBV5-1 with TRBJ1-1; no clear D. Germline CDR1 SGHRS, CDR2 YFSETQ. Trimming pared 6 bases from V and 3 bases from J, leaving 15 bases between. The CDR3 has 14 residues. The CDR3 nucleotides are TGCGCCAGCAAAGAGAGGTCCGTGGACACTGAAGCTTTCTTT. Translated, it gives CASKERSVDTEAFF.

The rearrangement links TRBV27 to TRBJ2-7; 7 nucleotides line up with TRBD2. The CDR3 extends over 17 amino acids. V shed 0 bases, J shed 1 base, and the junction held 9 bases outside the gene matches. From germline, CDR1 is MNHEY and CDR2 SMNVEV (reference sequence). CDR3 residues: CASSLSGGRAGSYEQYF. The CDR3 DNA reads as TGTGCCAGCAGTTTATCGGGAGGACGAGCGGGGTCCTACGAGCAGTACTTC.

The chain carries TRBV2 and TRBJ2-7; 7 nucleotides agree with TRBD2. CDR1 and CDR2 from the germline V gene are SNHLY and FYNNEI. This CDR3 comprises 13 residues. V gave up 7 bases and J gave up 3 bases; unmatched junction bases: 6. The CDR3 bases are TGTGCCAGCAAAGCGGGACCACGCTACGAGCAGTACTTC. This codes for CASKAGPRYEQYF.

The V call is TRBV28, the J call TRBJ2-5, with 14 bases identical to TRBD2. CDR3 length equals 15 residues. With 6 bases clipped from V and 11 bases from J, the junction kept 11 bases outside the gene matches. Germline loops: CDR1 MDHEN, CDR2 SYDVKM. The CDR3 reads CASSPWTSGGNEQYF. CDR3 DNA sequence: TGTGCCAGCAGCCCCTGGACTAGCGGGGGGAATGAGCAGTACTTC.

The V call is TRBV4-2, the J call TRBJ1-5; 8 bases map to TRBD1. CDR1 is LGHNA and CDR2 is YNFKEQ in the germline V gene. This CDR3 region has 14 residues. V was pared by 0 bases and J by 6 bases, with 1 base of the junction left unmatched. CDR3 sequence: CASSQDRGRQPQHF. The CDR3 bases are TGTGCCAGCAGCCAAGACAGGGGGCGTCAGCCCCAGCATTTT.

This clonotype has a handful of counts. The chain combines TRBV27 with TRBJ2-3; a possible D gene is TRBD2 (5 bases). Germline V lookup: CDR1 MNHEY, CDR2 SMNVEV (reference sequence). This CDR3 comprises 14 residues. Trimming pared 4 bases from V and 2 bases from J, leaving 10 bases between. The CDR3 sequence: CASSSSGLTDTQYF. Here the CDR3 DNA reads TGTGCCAGCAGTTCGTCAGGACTCACAGATACGCAGTATTTT.

This chain links TRBV11-1 with TRBJ2-1, with D hard to call. V was shortened by 5 bases and J by 7 bases, with 12 bases between the two germline ends. The germline CDR1 and CDR2 sequences are SGHAT and FQDESV (reference sequence). The CDR3 spans 13 residues. CDR3 sequence: CASSARGRNEQFF. As DNA, the CDR3 is TGTGCCAGCAGCGCCCGAGGTAGGAATGAGCAGTTCTTC. The whole variable domain, filled in from reference TRBV11-1 and TRBJ2-1, reads EAEVAQSPRYKITEKSQAVAFWCDPISGHATLYWYRQILGQGPELLVQFQDESVVDDSQLPKDRFSAERLKGVDSTLKIQPAELGDSAMYLCASSARGRNEQFFGPGTRLTVL.

The rearrangement joins TRBV20-1 to TRBJ2-3, with D possibly TRBD1 on 6 matching bases. CDR1 is DFQATT, CDR2 SNEGSKA, per germline (reference sequence). Trimming left V 4 bases short and J 0 bases short, with 14 bases between. CDR3 length: 15 residues. DNA for the CDR3: TGCAGTGCTAACCCGACAGGATCTAGCACAGATACGCAGTATTTT. This sequence encodes CSANPTGSSTDTQYF.

The V and J genes are TRBV4-1 and TRBJ2-7; D perhaps matches TRBD2 (7 bases). The J call may be in error: the DNA end matches TRBJ2-4 better. Germline CDR1 MGHRA, CDR2 YSYEKL. This CDR3 comprises 14 residues. CDR3 bases: TGCGCCAGCAGCCACTGGGGGAGGGGGGACATTCAGTACTTC. This sequence encodes CASSHWGRGDIQYF.

The rearrangement uses TRBV5-6 and TRBJ2-1; 7 bases match TRBD2. The CDR3 has 14 amino acids. V lost 4 bases and J lost 4; bases outside the gene matches: 5. The germline CDR1 and CDR2 sequences are SGHDT and YYEEEE. Written as DNA, the CDR3 is TGTGCCAGCAGCCTTAGCGGGCGGTACAATGAGCAGTTCTTC. Translation gives CASSLSGRYNEQFF.

The chain has TRBV20-1 and TRBJ2-3, with TRBD2 matching 9 bases. This CDR3 has 17 residues. V dropped 6 bases and J dropped 2; count of bases not matched to a gene: 15. Germline V lookup: CDR1 DFQATT, CDR2 SNEGSKA (reference sequence). The CDR3, as DNA: TGCAGTGCCCCGCCCGGGACTAGCAGCAGAACCACAGATACGCAGTATTTT. Amino acids: CSAPPGTSSRTTDTQYF.

The chain is built from TRBV4-3 and TRBJ1-1; D gene uncertain. The CDR3 contains 16 residues. V dropped 0 bases and J dropped 3 bases, with 14 bases sitting between them. Per the germline V gene, CDR1 is LGHNA and CDR2 is YSLEER. The chain's CDR3 is CASSQDRVLRYTEAFF. The CDR3 region has the DNA TGCGCCAGCAGCCAAGATCGTGTGTTGCGGTACACTGAAGCTTTCTTT.

This clonotype was counted a few times. The chain joins TRBV3-1 to TRBJ2-1; no clear D. The length of the CDR3 is 12 residues. Trimming cost V 4 bases and J 8 bases, with 9 bases left between them. Germline CDR1 reads LGHDT; CDR2 reads YNNKEL (reference sequence). CDR3 nucleotides: TGTGCCAGCAGCCCCCGACTCTATGAGCAGTTCTTC. This translates into CASSPRLYEQFF.

This chain connects TRBV11-3 to TRBJ2-5; D unresolved. Deletions cut 0 bases from V and 11 bases from J, with 16 bases between. Germline CDR1 is SGHNT and CDR2 is YENEEA. The CDR3 contains 14 residues. CDR3 loop: CASSLEVRSNEQYF. The CDR3 DNA reads TGTGCCAGCAGCTTAGAGGTGCGGAGCAATGAGCAGTACTTC.

This clonotype was observed a few times. The chain has TRBV7-2 and TRBJ1-2; D is possibly TRBD1 (6 bases). The CDR3 length is 15 residues. The germline CDR1 and CDR2 sequences are SGHTA and FQGNSA. The V end was cut by 3 bases, the J end by 1 base, with 12 bases between. DNA of the CDR3: TGTGCCAGCAGCTTTGGACAGTTAATTAACTATGGCTACACCTTC. Translation: CASSFGQLINYGYTF.